One sample yielded the 7 T cell receptor beta chains listed below, sequenced in a study of blood T cell repertoires in COVID-19. Clones were sequenced by immunoSEQ multiplex PCR, and TCRdb holds only the in-frame ones, with some missing. The data contain 150,000 to 200,000 clones, 70% to 90% of them singletons. The sequenced material came from peripheral blood. These receptors all come from a human donor with active or convalescent COVID-19. The donor label of this sample is uncertain.

The J gene is TRBJ1-5, the V gene TRBV24-1; D is perhaps TRBD1 (6 bases). The V end lost 3 bases, the J end lost 4 bases, and 6 bases lay between the germline ends. This CDR3 spans 13 amino acids. CDR1 is KGHDR, CDR2 SFDVKD, per germline. The CDR3, as DNA: TGTGCCACCAGTGATGGGACAAATCAGCCCCAGCATTTT. This codes for CATSDGTNQPQHF.

The gene calls are TRBV12-3 or TRBV12-4 and TRBJ1-4; the D gene is possibly TRBD1 (5 bases). There are 13 residues in the CDR3. Trimming left V 3 bases short and J 7 bases short, with 9 bases between. The CDR3 is CASSLWGGEKLFF. Written as DNA, the CDR3 is TGTGCCAGCAGTTTGTGGGGCGGTGAAAAACTGTTTTTT.

The genes are TRBV27 and TRBJ2-5; D is perhaps TRBD1 (6 bases). This CDR3 is 14 amino acids long. Germline CDR1 and CDR2: MNHEY and SMNVEV (reference sequence). The ends were cut back, 8 bases at V and 2 bases at J, with 15 bases in the middle. The CDR3 reads CASALTGKQETQYF. DNA of the CDR3: TGTGCCAGCGCACTGACAGGAAAGCAAGAGACCCAGTACTTC.

The chain joins TRBV9 to TRBJ1-2; maybe TRBD1 (5 bases). CDR1 is SGDLS, CDR2 YYNGEE, per germline. The CDR3 extends over 14 amino acids. The V and J ends lost 0 bases and 5 bases respectively, with 11 bases between them. The CDR3 region is CASSVEGLKYGYTF. CDR3 DNA sequence: TGTGCCAGCAGCGTAGAGGGGCTTAAGTATGGCTACACCTTC.

The V and J genes are TRBV4-2 and TRBJ2-7; 7 bases fit TRBD2. J was trimmed by 4 bases and V by 0 bases; bases with no gene match: 12. CDR1 and CDR2 from the germline V gene are LGHNA and YNFKEQ. The CDR3 consists of 17 residues. CDR3 in amino acids: CASSQDTSGASKYEQYF. CDR3 bases: TGTGCCAGCAGCCAAGATACCAGCGGGGCCTCTAAATACGAGCAGTACTTC.

This clone has only one observation. The chain has TRBV29-1 and TRBJ2-2; 9 bases align to TRBD1. Germline CDR1 reads SQVTM; CDR2 reads ANQGSEA. The CDR3 is 14 residues long. The J segment lost 4 bases and the V segment lost 7 bases, leaving 7 bases of the junction unmatched. The CDR3 sequence: CSGLGTGPTGELFF. CDR3 in DNA: TGCAGCGGGCTTGGGACAGGGCCCACCGGGGAGCTGTTTTTT.

The gene calls are TRBV9 and TRBJ2-1, with TRBD1 matching over 7 bases. The V gene end was trimmed by 0 bases and the J gene end by 2 bases; junction bases not matched to a gene: 8. The germline CDR1 and CDR2 sequences are SGDLS and YYNGEE. The CDR3 runs 17 residues. In DNA form, the CDR3 reads TGTGCCAGCAGCGTAGCCTCGACAGGGTTCCCCTACAATGAGCAGTTCTTC. This codes for CASSVASTGFPYNEQFF.